The source of this T cell receptor (beta chain) is a study of T cell responses to AZD1222 COVID-19 vaccine. Sequencing was performed with immunoSEQ multiplex PCR; in TCRdb, only in-frame clones are kept and a portion is missing. This repertoire shows under 110,000 clones, 75% to 90% found once; its top ten account for 5.1%. This specimen was peripheral blood, taken on day 0 of AZD1222 vaccination. This TCR was recovered from an adult in good health.

CDR3 DNA: TGTGCCAGCAGCTTATCCCCTAGCAGCACAGATACGCAGTATTTT. Its translation is CASSLSPSSTDTQYF. V gene TRBV7-3 combines with J gene TRBJ2-3, with D perhaps TRBD2 (5 bases). The V end lost 2 bases, the J end lost 0 bases, and 9 bases lay between the germline ends. This CDR3 contains 15 residues. Germline lookup yields CDR1 SGHTA and CDR2 FQGTGA.